This T cell receptor beta chain was sequenced in a study of OX40 agonist ivuxolimab in advanced cancers. Study-level points and caveats: CD8+ T cells averaged more expanded clones than CD4+.

With regard to this clone: Its specificity is unknown.

The timepoints at which blood was sampled were baseline, cycle 4 day 1, and cycle 7 day 1. The CDR3 covers 14 residues. Trimming cost V 5 bases and J 3 bases, with 13 bases left between them. CDR1 SGHTA and CDR2 FQGNSA come from the germline V gene. Sequencing used immunoSEQ multiplex PCR; TCRdb keeps in-frame clones, though not all of them. Among 74,000 or so clones listed, 80% to 90% were seen once. The sequenced sample was CD4+ or CD8+ T cells sorted from blood, obtained in a trial of the OX40 agonist ivuxolimab. The genes are TRBV7-2 and TRBJ1-2; D possibly corresponds to TRBD1 (6 bases). The TCR was taken from an adult with an advanced solid tumor such as melanoma, head and neck, liver or kidney cancer. The CDR3 loop is CASSPRAGDYGYTF. In nucleotides, the CDR3 is TGTGCCAGCAGCCCCCGGGCAGGGGACTATGGCTACACCTTC.